This T cell receptor beta chain was profiled in a study of CD4+ T cells in melanoma. This CDR3 is 15 amino acids long. Turning to this clone: What it binds is not known.

Findings and limits, study-wide: Diverse differentiation states were reported for melanoma neoantigen-specific CD4+ T cells.

Sequenced by immunoSEQ multiplex PCR; TCRdb stores in-frame clones only, minus some. The table includes about 120,000 clones, 92% detected once. This chain joins TRBV12-2 and TRBJ2-7; the D segment call TRBD2 is taken from the table without a DNA check. TRBV12-2 is flagged as a pseudogene. The sequence was obtained from a human donor with melanoma. Sequenced material: peripheral blood. The CDR3 DNA reads as TGTGCAAGTCGCACCCGGGGAGGAACCAACTACGAGCAGTACTTC. This sequence encodes CASRTRGGTNYEQYF.